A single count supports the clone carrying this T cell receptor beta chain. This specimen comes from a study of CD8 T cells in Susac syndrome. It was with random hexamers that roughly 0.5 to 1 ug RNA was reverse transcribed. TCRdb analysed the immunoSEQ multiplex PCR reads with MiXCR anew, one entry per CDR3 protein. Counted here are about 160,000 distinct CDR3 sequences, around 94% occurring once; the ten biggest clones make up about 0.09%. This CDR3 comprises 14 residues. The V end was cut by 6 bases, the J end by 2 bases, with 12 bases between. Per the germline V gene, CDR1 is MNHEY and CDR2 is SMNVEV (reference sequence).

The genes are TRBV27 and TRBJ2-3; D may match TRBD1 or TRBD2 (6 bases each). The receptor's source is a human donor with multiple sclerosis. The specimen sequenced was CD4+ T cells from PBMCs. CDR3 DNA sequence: TGTGCCAGCAGGCTACCGGGGGCCACAGATACGCAGTATTTT. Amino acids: CASRLPGATDTQYF.